These 25 T cell receptor beta chains were all obtained from the same sample, sequenced in a study of blood T cell repertoires in COVID-19. Assay: immunoSEQ multiplex PCR; the TCRdb copy retains only in-frame clones and omits some. The data contain over 140,000 clones, roughly 76% of them singletons. The sample consisted of peripheral blood. Receptor source: a woman aged 50 to 60 with active or convalescent COVID-19.

This sequence joins TRBV7-2 and TRBJ1-2; possibly TRBD1 for D (6 bases). The V and J ends lost 10 bases and 4 bases respectively, with 22 bases between them. Germline V gene sequence: CDR1 SGHTA, CDR2 FQGNSA. CDR3 length equals 15 residues. The CDR3 loop is CAIPSEWGLVYGYTF. The CDR3, as DNA: TGTGCCATTCCTAGTGAATGGGGGCTCGTCTATGGCTACACCTTC. Based on the CDR3 plus reference TRBV7-2 and TRBJ1-2, the full variable domain is GAGVSQSPSNKVTEKGKDVELRCDPISGHTALYWYRQSLGQGLEFLIYFQGNSAPDKSGLPSDRFSAERTGGSVSTLTIQRTQQEDSAVYLCAIPSEWGLVYGYTFGSGTRLTVV.

The chain employs TRBV7-8 and TRBJ2-1, with 7 bases matching TRBD2. Germline V lookup: CDR1 SGHVS, CDR2 FQNEAQ. This CDR3 contains 14 residues. Losses at the gene ends were 3 bases for V and 5 bases for J; bases not matched to a gene: 4. CDR3 in amino acids: CASSFRGDHNEQFF. In nucleotides, the CDR3 is TGTGCCAGCAGCTTTCGGGGGGATCACAATGAGCAGTTCTTC.

The chain uses TRBV10-3 and TRBJ1-1; 8 positions match TRBD1. V trimming: 0 bases; J trimming: 3 bases; junction bases outside the gene matches: 12. CDR1 is ENHRY and CDR2 is SYGVKD in the germline V gene. This CDR3 contains 18 residues. CDR3 protein: CAISESGAGGARDTEAFF. For the CDR3, the DNA is TGTGCCATCAGTGAGTCGGGGGCAGGGGGCGCGAGGGACACTGAAGCTTTCTTT.

The J gene is TRBJ1-5, the V gene TRBV5-6, with 9 bases that match TRBD1. V shed 2 bases and J 6 bases; nucleotides not matched to a gene: 3. In germline, CDR1 is SGHDT, CDR2 YYEEEE. This CDR3 comprises 14 residues. CDR3 loop: CASSFNRGLQPQHF. CDR3 nucleotides: TGTGCCAGCAGCTTTAACAGGGGGCTTCAGCCCCAGCATTTT.

The CDR3 loop is CASSIQGDYSNQPQHF. As DNA, the CDR3 is TGTGCCAGCAGTATCCAGGGGGATTATAGCAATCAGCCCCAGCATTTT. V is TRBV6-6 and J is TRBJ1-5; 7 bases line up with TRBD1. The CDR3 loop spans 16 amino acids. V was clipped by 5 bases and J by 0 bases; unmatched bases: 7. Germline CDR1 MNHNY, CDR2 SVGAGI (reference sequence).

The table lists this clone with a few counts. This rearrangement joins TRBV30 to TRBJ2-5; TRBD2 might be the D (6 bases). V was shortened by 1 base and J by 5 bases, with 17 bases between the two germline ends. There are 15 residues in the CDR3. Per germline, CDR1 GTSNPN and CDR2 SVGIG (reference sequence). The CDR3 spells CAWSAPRGGAETQYF. The CDR3 nucleotides are TGTGCCTGGAGTGCCCCGCGGGGAGGTGCGGAGACCCAGTACTTC.

The V and J genes are TRBV7-2 and TRBJ2-7, with 11 bases that match TRBD2. The germline CDR1 and CDR2 sequences are SGHTA and FQGNSA. Trimming removed 1 base from V and 1 base from J; junction bases left unmatched: 0. CDR3 length: 15 residues. CDR3 coding DNA: TGTGCCAGCAGCTTAGGGACTAGCGGGTCCTACGAGCAGTACTTC. Translation: CASSLGTSGSYEQYF. The whole variable domain, filled in from reference TRBV7-2 and TRBJ2-7, reads GAGVSQSPSNKVTEKGKDVELRCDPISGHTALYWYRQSLGQGLEFLIYFQGNSAPDKSGLPSDRFSAERTGGSVSTLTIQRTQQEDSAVYLCASSLGTSGSYEQYFGPGTRLTVT.

This chain uses TRBV5-4 with TRBJ1-3; the match to TRBD1 covers 9 bases. The germline gives CDR1 SGHNT, CDR2 YYREEE (reference sequence). The V segment lost 5 bases and the J segment 3 bases; nucleotides outside the gene matches: 9. This CDR3 region has 16 residues. The CDR3 DNA is TGTGCCAGCAGAAGATCCGGGACAGGGAGTGGAAACACCATATATTTT. It specifies CASRRSGTGSGNTIYF.

The V call is TRBV19, the J call TRBJ2-5; TRBD2 agrees at 10 bases. From germline, CDR1 is LNHDA and CDR2 SQIVND (reference sequence). This CDR3 has 16 amino acids. The V and J ends lost 5 bases and 3 bases, in that order; junction bases with no gene match: 9. This CDR3 is CASSLASGGGKETQYF. For the CDR3, the DNA is TGTGCCAGTAGTCTTGCAAGCGGGGGGGGCAAAGAGACCCAGTACTTC.

The V gene is TRBV7-2, the J gene TRBJ2-7; D unresolved. The CDR3 contains 13 residues. Germline assignment: CDR1 SGHTA and CDR2 FQGNSA. The V gene lost 1 base and the J gene lost 2 bases, with 6 bases spanning the gap. CDR3 sequence reads: CASSLDITYEQYF. DNA of the CDR3: TGTGCCAGCAGCTTAGATATAACCTACGAGCAGTACTTC. The full variable domain, rest sourced from reference TRBV7-2 and TRBJ2-7, is GAGVSQSPSNKVTEKGKDVELRCDPISGHTALYWYRQSLGQGLEFLIYFQGNSAPDKSGLPSDRFSAERTGGSVSTLTIQRTQQEDSAVYLCASSLDITYEQYFGPGTRLTVT.

This clone was found many times. This chain uses TRBV30 with TRBJ1-6; the D is unclear. Germline values: CDR1 GTSNPN, CDR2 SVGIG (reference sequence). The V end was cut by 1 base, the J end by 4 bases, with 14 bases between. The CDR3 spans 16 residues. The CDR3 loop reads CAWSGGFTSYNSPLHF. In DNA form, the CDR3 reads TGTGCCTGGAGTGGAGGGTTTACTTCATATAATTCACCCCTCCACTTT.

CDR3 in amino acids: CASSVAAGVDYGYTF. The DNA for the CDR3 is TGTGCCAGCAGCGTAGCTGCAGGGGTAGACTATGGCTACACCTTC. The J gene is TRBJ1-2, the V gene TRBV9; possibly TRBD1 for D (6 bases). V gave up 0 bases and J gave up 3 bases, with 12 bases separating them. The CDR3 loop spans 15 amino acids. Germline V gives CDR1 SGDLS, CDR2 YYNGEE.

As concerns this clone: The junction shows a germline mismatch at one end, possibly a read error. This chain links TRBV6-5 with TRBJ1-2; D unresolved. The CDR3 is made up of 13 amino acids. CDR1 and CDR2 from the germline V gene are MNHEY and SVGAGI. This chain's CDR3 is CASTIGVNHGYTF. The CDR3 region has the DNA TGTGCCAGCACGATAGGAGTTAACCATGGCTACACCTTC.

The chain couples TRBV7-3 to TRBJ2-3; D might be TRBD1 (5 bases). There are 15 residues in the CDR3. The germline V gene encodes CDR1 SGHTA and CDR2 FQGTGA. Trimming removed 1 base at V and 6 bases at J, with 14 bases between. CDR3 residues: CASSLRKQGRDTQYF. The CDR3 DNA sequence: TGTGCCAGCAGCTTAAGGAAGCAGGGAAGGGATACGCAGTATTTT.

The CDR3 region is CACYGLAGGYEQYF. Here the CDR3 DNA reads TGTGCCTGCTACGGACTAGCGGGGGGCTACGAGCAGTACTTC. The chain employs TRBV30 and TRBJ2-7; 14 nucleotides line up with TRBD2. Germline lookup yields CDR1 GTSNPN and CDR2 SVGIG (reference sequence). CDR3 length: 14 amino acids. The ends lost 6 bases at V and 3 bases at J; junction bases unmatched: 4.

The sample holds one count of this clone. The V call is TRBV7-9, the J call TRBJ1-1; D remains unclear. Germline values: CDR1 SEHNR, CDR2 FQNEAQ (reference sequence). This CDR3 is 15 amino acids long. V lost 0 bases and J 6 bases, leaving 14 bases between the germline ends. CDR3 DNA sequence: TGTGCCAGCAGCTTAGCGGCAGTTCTTGTGGCTGAAGCTTTCTTT. It yields the protein CASSLAAVLVAEAFF.

This clone was detected once. The chain uses TRBV5-1 and TRBJ1-6, with no clear D. This CDR3 is 15 amino acids long. Germline values: CDR1 SGHRS, CDR2 YFSETQ. The germline V and J ends were trimmed by 1 base and 4 bases, with 9 bases remaining between them. CDR3 nucleotides: TGCGCCAGCAGCTTGTCCGAGACATATAATTCACCCCTCCACTTT. Amino acid sequence: CASSLSETYNSPLHF. Using reference TRBV5-1 and TRBJ1-6 for the parts outside the CDR3, the full variable domain is KAGVTQTPRYLIKTRGQQVTLSCSPISGHRSVSWYQQTPGQGLQFLFEYFSETQRNKGNFPGRFSGRQFSNSRSEMNVSTLELGDSALYLCASSLSETYNSPLHFGNGTRLTVT.

This clone was observed a handful of times. J is TRBJ1-4 and V is TRBV14; D is perhaps TRBD1 (6 bases). The ends were cut back, 2 bases at V and 2 bases at J, with 12 bases in the middle. CDR1 SGHDN and CDR2 FVKESK come from the germline V gene. This CDR3 is 16 amino acids long. The CDR3 DNA is TGTGCCAGCAGCCAACCTACAGGGTCCACTAATGAAAAACTGTTTTTT. This gives the protein CASSQPTGSTNEKLFF.

The chain recombines TRBV28 with TRBJ1-1; D might be TRBD1 (5 bases). This CDR3 has 13 amino acids. Germline assignment: CDR1 MDHEN and CDR2 SYDVKM. With 8 bases removed from V and 5 bases from J, the gap between germline ends came to 15 bases. The CDR3 coding sequence is TGTGCCAGCCTTGAGGAAGGGGTTACTGAAGCTTTCTTT. Translation: CASLEEGVTEAFF.

The V and J genes are TRBV6-1 and TRBJ1-3, with D perhaps matching TRBD1 (6 bases). The CDR3 has 16 residues. V lost 0 bases and J lost 6, with 15 bases in between. The germline gives CDR1 MNHNS, CDR2 SASEGT. Here the CDR3 reads CASSEAHGGGKNTIYF. The CDR3 DNA is TGTGCCAGCAGTGAAGCTCATGGGGGGGGCAAAAACACCATATATTTT.

V and J are TRBV7-2 and TRBJ2-5; TRBD2 agrees at 12 bases. The V gene's germline CDR1 is SGHTA and CDR2 FQGNSA. Losses at the gene ends were 5 bases for V and 1 base for J; bases not matched to a gene: 2. This CDR3 is 15 amino acids long. CDR3 region: CASSRTSGVQETQYF. The CDR3 nucleotides read TGTGCCAGCAGCCGGACTAGCGGGGTCCAAGAGACCCAGTACTTC. Looking up the rest from reference TRBV7-2 and TRBJ2-5 gives the full variable domain: GAGVSQSPSNKVTEKGKDVELRCDPISGHTALYWYRQSLGQGLEFLIYFQGNSAPDKSGLPSDRFSAERTGGSVSTLTIQRTQQEDSAVYLCASSRTSGVQETQYFGPGTRLLVL.

J is TRBJ2-7 and V is TRBV19, with TRBD1 matching 7 bases. Looked up from germline, CDR1 is LNHDA and CDR2 is SQIVND (reference sequence). V dropped 5 bases and J dropped 2; count of bases not matched to a gene: 9. CDR3 length: 15 residues. CDR3 DNA: TGTGCCAGTAGTCCATCCCCCGGGACAGCCTACGAGCAGTACTTC. This translates into CASSPSPGTAYEQYF.

The chain uses TRBV6-5 and TRBJ1-3; 9 bases are a match to TRBD1. There are 14 residues in the CDR3. V lost 4 bases, J lost 7 bases, and 5 bases stayed unmatched. CDR1 is MNHEY, CDR2 SVGAGI, per germline. CDR3 nucleotide sequence: TGTGCCAGCAGTTGGGGACAGGGATCGAACACCATATATTTT. Encoded protein: CASSWGQGSNTIYF.

The chain has TRBV2 and TRBJ1-2; D may be TRBD1 (5 bases). V lost 4 bases to trimming and J lost 2 bases, with 11 bases between them. Germline V gene data show CDR1 as SNHLY and CDR2 as FYNNEI. This CDR3 has 14 amino acids. CDR3 bases: TGTGCCAGCAGTGTGGCGCAGGGAAACTATGGCTACACCTTC. The encoded protein is CASSVAQGNYGYTF.

V is TRBV3-1 (or the pseudogene TRBV3-2) and J is TRBJ1-5, with 8 bases lining up with TRBD1. The CDR3 covers 15 residues. Germline assignment: CDR1 LGHDT and CDR2 YNNKEL (reference sequence). The V segment lost 2 bases and the J segment 4 bases; nucleotides outside the gene matches: 4. This CDR3 reads CASSQRTGQNQPQHF. In DNA, the CDR3 is TGTGCCAGCAGCCAACGGACAGGGCAGAATCAGCCCCAGCATTTT.